This T cell receptor beta chain is drawn from a study of cytomegalovirus exposure and HLA in healthy donors. About the study: It was reported in a later analysis that the roughly 120 validation repertoires used the same platform as the roughly 670 first-cohort repertoires. Findings and caveats of the study: Most TCRs appeared rarely, but some public TCRs recurred in many donors. The authors listed some 160 TCR beta chains as cytomegalovirus-associated. The classifier reportedly diagnosed cytomegalovirus status with high sensitivity and specificity.

To note about this clone: Its target is not known.

CDR3 size: 16 residues. The V end was cut by 2 bases, the J end by 6 bases, with 17 bases between. Germline V lookup: CDR1 SGHVS, CDR2 FQNEAQ. Only in-frame clones appear in the TCRdb table, and some are missing; sequencing was by immunoSEQ multiplex PCR. The sample yields approximately 160,000 clones, roughly 89% seen once. The chain has TRBV7-8 and TRBJ1-3; D is unresolved. This TCR was recovered from a woman aged 18 to 35 in good health and CMV-seropositive. Sequencing was done on a sample of PBMCs. CDR3 protein: CASSLKLDTSTNTIYF. The CDR3 nucleotides are TGTGCCAGCAGCTTAAAATTAGACACCAGTACAAACACCATATATTTT.